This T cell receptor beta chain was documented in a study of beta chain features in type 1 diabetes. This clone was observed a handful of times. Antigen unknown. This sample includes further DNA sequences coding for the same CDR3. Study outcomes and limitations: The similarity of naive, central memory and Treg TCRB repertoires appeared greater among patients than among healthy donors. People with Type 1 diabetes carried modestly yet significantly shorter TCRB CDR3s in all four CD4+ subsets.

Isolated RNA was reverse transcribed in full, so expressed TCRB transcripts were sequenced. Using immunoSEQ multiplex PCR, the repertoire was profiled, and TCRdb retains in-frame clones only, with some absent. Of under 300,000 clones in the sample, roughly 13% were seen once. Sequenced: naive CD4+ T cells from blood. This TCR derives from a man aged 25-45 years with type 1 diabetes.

CDR3 residues: CASTGDTDTQYF. The CDR3, as DNA: TGTGCCAGCACGGGAGACACAGATACGCAGTATTTT. The chain employs TRBV6-5 and TRBJ2-3; D may be TRBD2 (6 bases). The germline V gene encodes CDR1 MNHEY and CDR2 SVGAGI. With 7 bases removed from V and 2 bases from J, the gap between germline ends came to 7 bases. There are 12 residues in the CDR3.